This T cell receptor (beta chain) was profiled in a study of blood T cell repertoires in COVID-19. Only in-frame clones appear in the TCRdb table, and some are missing; sequencing was by immunoSEQ multiplex PCR. This sample has about 260,000 clones, with roughly 90% found just once. The CDR3 covers 15 residues. Germline V gene data show CDR1 as LGHDT and CDR2 as YNNKEL (reference sequence). V was shortened by 7 bases and J by 1 base, with 15 bases between the two germline ends. Sequencing used peripheral blood. The chain uses TRBV3-1 (or the pseudogene TRBV3-2) and TRBJ2-3; weak D call: TRBD2 (6 bases). The TCR comes from a woman aged 25 to 39 with COVID-19, enrolled during active disease. DNA of the CDR3: TGTGCCAGCACCAGATATGGAGGGGGCACAGATACGCAGTATTTT. Amino acids: CASTRYGGGTDTQYF.